This T cell receptor (beta chain) emerged from a study of shared clonotypes between healthy human individuals. The input for sorted-subset replicate PCRs was approximately 210 ng DNA, 25,000 to 30,000 T cell genomes. This table comes from immunoSEQ multiplex PCR, and its TCRdb copy is limited to in-frame clones, with some not included. The sample holds roughly 1,100,000 clones; about 77% are singletons and the top ten take around 1.5%. The receptor was derived from a young man in good health. What was sequenced was memory CD4+ T cells sorted from blood. Subset here: CD45RA-negative fraction.

The CDR3 reads CASSYFTAREQYF. In DNA, the CDR3 is TGTGCCAGCAGTTACTTCACGGCTAGGGAGCAGTACTTC. The chain recombines TRBV6-5 with TRBJ2-7; unclear D gene. The germline V gene has CDR1 MNHEY and CDR2 SVGAGI. The CDR3 spans 13 residues. The germline V and J ends were trimmed by 1 base and 7 bases, with 11 bases remaining between them.